What follows are 24 T cell receptor beta chains derived from one specimen sequenced in a study of T cells in Graves' hyperthyroidism and ophthalmopathy. RNA transcripts gave rise to amplified TCR beta CDR3 regions. HTBI primers were the set used in a first-round RT-PCR of the TCR CDR3. TCRdb recomputed calls from the multiplex PCR reads with MiXCR, one row per CDR3 protein. The table records roughly 500,000 distinct CDR3 sequences, roughly a quarter of them present only once. The sample comprised blood. The receptors were sampled from a woman aged 25 to 39 with Graves' ophthalmopathy.

This clonotype was recorded at least ten times. The chain combines TRBV20-1 with TRBJ2-7; D unresolved. Germline CDR1 is DFQATT and CDR2 is SNEGSKA (reference sequence). With 1 base removed from V and 2 bases from J, the gap between germline ends came to 9 bases. CDR3 size: 13 residues. The CDR3 loop reads CSARAPDPYEQYF. In nucleotides, the CDR3 is TGCAGTGCTAGAGCACCCGACCCCTACGAGCAGTACTTC.

The rearrangement joins TRBV24-1 to TRBJ1-1, with 11 bases fitting TRBD1. This CDR3 is built from 17 residues. Germline V lookup: CDR1 KGHDR, CDR2 SFDVKD. Losses at the gene ends were 11 bases for V and 1 base for J; bases not matched to a gene: 14. CDR3 DNA: TGTGCCAGGAAATTTGGGACAGGGGGTAGAACGAACACTGAAGCTTTCTTT. Residues: CARKFGTGGRTNTEAFF.

This clonotype was detected many times. The chain carries TRBV5-1 and TRBJ1-3; weak D call: TRBD1 (6 bases). V was pared by 0 bases and J by 3 bases, with 7 bases between. This CDR3 region has 14 residues. Germline values: CDR1 SGHRS, CDR2 YFSETQ. CDR3 residues: CASSLAGVGNTIYF. CDR3 DNA: TGCGCCAGCAGCTTGGCAGGGGTTGGAAACACCATATATTTT. The full variable domain, completed using reference TRBV5-1 and TRBJ1-3, is KAGVTQTPRYLIKTRGQQVTLSCSPISGHRSVSWYQQTPGQGLQFLFEYFSETQRNKGNFPGRFSGRQFSNSRSEMNVSTLELGDSALYLCASSLAGVGNTIYFGEGSWLTVV.

To note about this clonotype: With a much larger clone just one base away, this may be a read error. CDR3 sequence (DNA): TGTGCCAGCAGCCAGCAGGCGAACACTGAAGCTTGCTTT. Translating it yields CASSQQANTEACF. The rearrangement joins TRBV7-3 to TRBJ1-1; no clear D. Germline V gene data show CDR1 as SGHTA and CDR2 as FQGTGA. This CDR3 is 13 amino acids long.

This clonotype was detected ten times or more. V usage is TRBV12-3 or TRBV12-4 and J usage is TRBJ2-2; no definite D call. This CDR3 comprises 12 residues. Trimming removed 6 bases at V and 6 bases at J, with 8 bases between. The CDR3 reads CASSPPAGELFF. For the CDR3, the DNA is TGTGCCAGCAGCCCGCCAGCCGGGGAGCTGTTTTTT.

This clonotype showed up many times. CDR3 nucleotides: TGTGCCAGCAGTATGGGGATCAATCAGCCCCAGCATTTT. It specifies CASSMGINQPQHF. The rearrangement joins TRBV12-3 or TRBV12-4 to TRBJ1-5; no firm D call. The V and J ends lost 5 bases and 3 bases respectively, with 8 bases between them. The CDR3 has 13 residues.

This chain joins TRBV19 and TRBJ2-2; 10 nucleotides agree with TRBD1. The V segment lost 3 bases and the J segment 6 bases; nucleotides outside the gene matches: 10. This CDR3 has 17 amino acids. Germline values: CDR1 LNHDA, CDR2 SQIVND (reference sequence). The CDR3 sequence: CASSIPGQGPGAGELFF. CDR3 coding DNA: TGTGCCAGTAGTATTCCGGGACAGGGGCCCGGGGCCGGGGAGCTGTTTTTT.

This clonotype was seen a single time. This sequence joins TRBV5-1 and TRBJ2-7, with TRBD1 matching 9 bases. Losses at the gene ends were 1 base for V and 1 base for J; bases not matched to a gene: 9. This CDR3 has 17 residues. Germline V lookup: CDR1 SGHRS, CDR2 YFSETQ. Written as DNA, the CDR3 is TGCGCCAGCAGCTTGACGTCCGGGACAGGGCTTTCCTACGAGCAGTACTTC. Residues: CASSLTSGTGLSYEQYF.

The chain recombines TRBV11-1 with TRBJ2-2, with D perhaps TRBD2 (6 bases). CDR1 is SGHAT, CDR2 FQDESV, per germline (reference sequence). The ends were cut back, 5 bases at V and 0 bases at J, with 13 bases in the middle. The CDR3 is made up of 16 amino acids. The CDR3 sequence: CASSVLLAPNTGELFF. The CDR3 nucleotides read TGTGCCAGCAGCGTGCTCCTAGCGCCGAACACCGGGGAGCTGTTTTTT.

In its sample, this clonotype was seen many times. The chain combines TRBV11-2 with TRBJ2-7; TRBD2 matches 8 bases. The CDR3 extends over 15 amino acids. Germline lookup yields CDR1 SGHAT and CDR2 FQNNGV. J gave up 2 bases and V 3 bases, and 6 bases lay outside the gene matches. CDR3 nucleotide sequence: TGTGCCAGCAGCTTCAGGCGGGGGGAAACCTACGAGCAGTACTTC. It specifies CASSFRRGETYEQYF.

The table lists this clonotype with a few counts. The V call is TRBV12-3 or TRBV12-4, the J call TRBJ2-7, with TRBD1 as a possible D gene (6 bases). V lost 5 bases, J lost 4 bases, and 15 bases lay in between. This CDR3 contains 14 residues. CDR3 in amino acids: CASSPSPQGYEQYF. The CDR3 nucleotides are TGTGCCAGCAGTCCCTCCCCACAGGGTTACGAGCAGTACTTC.

This chain uses TRBV24-1 with TRBJ1-1; 10 nucleotides agree with TRBD1. The CDR3 sequence is 14 residues long. Unmatched junction bases numbered 6, after V lost 4 bases and J lost 8 bases. Germline CDR1 reads KGHDR; CDR2 reads SFDVKD. The CDR3 region has the DNA TGTGCCACCAGTGACGCCGGGACAGGGGACGAAGCTTTCTTT. Protein: CATSDAGTGDEAFF.

This clonotype has a count of ten or more. This rearrangement joins TRBV7-8 to TRBJ1-2, with D unresolved. Trimming removed 0 bases from V and 4 bases from J, with 18 bases in between. The CDR3 sequence is 17 residues long. CDR1 SGHVS and CDR2 FQNEAQ come from the germline V gene. CDR3 loop: CASSLAPADGPLYGYTF. The CDR3 DNA follows: TGTGCCAGCAGCTTAGCGCCAGCGGACGGTCCCCTCTATGGCTACACCTTC.

This clonotype was seen a handful of times. V is TRBV28 and J is TRBJ2-4; D is perhaps TRBD2 (5 bases). Germline values: CDR1 MDHEN, CDR2 SYDVKM. Trimming left V 5 bases short and J 1 base short, with 9 bases between. There are 14 residues in the CDR3. This CDR3 is CASSRGAAKNIQYF. The CDR3, as DNA: TGTGCCAGCAGTCGGGGTGCTGCCAAAAACATTCAGTACTTC.

This clonotype has at least ten counts. The chain carries TRBV18 and TRBJ1-5; D possibly corresponds to TRBD1 (6 bases). Trimming removed 8 bases at V and 4 bases at J, with 15 bases between. The CDR3 has 14 residues. Germline CDR1 and CDR2: KGHSH and LQKENI. DNA of the CDR3: TGTGCCAGCAGTCCGACAGGACCGAATCAGCCCCAGCATTTT. Translated: CASSPTGPNQPQHF.

This clonotype has at least ten counts. V usage is TRBV6-1 and J usage is TRBJ1-2; D gene ambiguous. Germline V gives CDR1 MNHNS, CDR2 SASEGT. The V and J ends lost 6 bases and 12 bases respectively, with 20 bases between them. This CDR3 is built from 13 residues. The CDR3 DNA reads TGTGCCAGCAGGGACGGAACTCAAATGTGGCACACCTTC. Protein: CASRDGTQMWHTF.

This clonotype was detected ten times or more. The chain is built from TRBV30 and TRBJ1-1; TRBD1 is a possible D gene (5 bases). From germline, CDR1 is GTSNPN and CDR2 SVGIG (reference sequence). V was shortened by 2 bases and J by 0 bases, with 25 bases between the two germline ends. The CDR3 consists of 19 residues. CDR3 sequence (DNA): TGTGCCTGGAGTCTATGGCGCGGGGGAGGCCCCGAGATGAACACTGAAGCTTTCTTT. It translates to CAWSLWRGGGPEMNTEAFF.

This clonotype occurred many times. The chain employs TRBV6-2 or TRBV6-3 and TRBJ1-5; TRBD1 might be the D (6 bases). Germline V gives CDR1 MNHEY, CDR2 SVGEGT. Deletions cut 6 bases from V and 7 bases from J, with 13 bases between. This CDR3 region has 13 residues. The CDR3 nucleotides are TGTGCCAGCAGACCCCCCGACAGGCAGCCCCAGCATTTT. This translates into CASRPPDRQPQHF.

The chain uses TRBV12-3 or TRBV12-4 and TRBJ2-7; D is ambiguous. The CDR3 runs to 13 residues. V lost 3 bases and J 6 bases, leaving 12 bases between the germline ends. Here the CDR3 reads CASSLWQNLEQYF. CDR3 bases: TGTGCCAGCAGTTTGTGGCAGAACCTCGAGCAGTACTTC.

J is TRBJ1-1 and V is TRBV20-1; D gene ambiguous. The germline V and J ends were trimmed by 0 bases and 1 base, with 9 bases remaining between them. Germline V CDR1 and CDR2: DFQATT, SNEGSKA (reference sequence). The CDR3 has 14 residues. The CDR3 region is CSARDRVSNTEAFF. In DNA form, the CDR3 reads TGCAGTGCTAGAGATCGAGTTTCGAACACTGAAGCTTTCTTT.

This clonotype was detected ten times or more. The V gene is TRBV6-5, the J gene TRBJ1-1; D is uncertain. This CDR3 has 16 residues. Germline V lookup: CDR1 MNHEY, CDR2 SVGAGI. Between the trimmed V and J ends, which lost 2 bases and 0 bases, there was a span of 13 bases. The DNA of the CDR3 is TGTGCCAGCAGTTACGGATCGCATCGAGTGAACACTGAAGCTTTCTTT. This codes for CASSYGSHRVNTEAFF.

The sample holds many counts of this clonotype. V and J are TRBV29-1 and TRBJ2-5; 7 nucleotides match TRBD1. Germline trimming cut 6 bases from V and 5 bases from J; bases unmatched to any gene: 12. The CDR3 has 14 residues. Germline assignment: CDR1 SQVTM and CDR2 ANQGSEA. CDR3: CSVGTGVGMETQYF. The CDR3 region has the DNA TGCAGCGTCGGTACAGGGGTCGGGATGGAGACCCAGTACTTC. Drawing the rest from reference TRBV29-1 and TRBJ2-5, the complete variable domain is SAVISQKPSRDICQRGTSLTIQCQVDSQVTMMFWYRQQPGQSLTLIATANQGSEATYESGFVIDKFPISRPNLTFSTLTVSNMSPEDSSIYLCSVGTGVGMETQYFGPGTRLLVL.

This clonotype was seen many times. Here the CDR3 DNA reads TGCAGCGTCCCGGGGGGGGATTATGAAGCTTTCTTT. Translation gives CSVPGGDYEAFF. The rearrangement joins TRBV29-1 to TRBJ1-1; perhaps TRBD1 as D (5 bases). V lost 6 bases to trimming and J lost 7 bases, with 15 bases between them. CDR3 length: 12 residues. Germline-derived CDR1 and CDR2 are SQVTM and ANQGSEA.

The V and J genes are TRBV3-1 and TRBJ2-7; D perhaps matches TRBD2 (6 bases). There are 15 residues in the CDR3. Germline CDR1 is LGHDT and CDR2 is YNNKEL (reference sequence). Trimming pared 3 bases from V and 1 base from J, leaving 13 bases between. The CDR3 coding sequence is TGTGCCAGCAGCCAGCCCCGGGACTTATCCTACGAGCAGTACTTC. It encodes CASSQPRDLSYEQYF.